The 19 T cell receptor beta chains listed next were all sequenced from one sample in a study of vaccination and CD4 T cells after COVID-19. The antigens these receptors bind are not known. Documented time point: late sampling 161 to 241 days after vaccination in a few convalescent patients. Treatment noted: approximately 9-day PBMC culture with coronavirus spike peptide pools or control peptides (ViraFEST assay). An Oncomine TCR Beta short-read assay was used to sequence the DNA from cultured CD4+ T cells. In TCRdb, the PCR reads were re-called with MiXCR into one record per CDR3 protein. The table records 15,000 to 20,000 distinct CDR3 sequences, about 51% of them present only once. The material sequenced was CD4+ T cells from blood, cultured in vitro, taken about 7 months after SARS-CoV-2 vaccination. Receptors were obtained from a human donor who had recovered from COVID-19.

The chain uses TRBV12-5 and TRBJ2-5; either TRBD1 or TRBD2 may fit D (5 bases each). V was pared by 1 base and J by 3 bases, with 15 bases between. The CDR3 contains 16 residues. CDR1 LGHNT and CDR2 FRNRAP come from the germline V gene. CDR3 region: CASGLATGTHKETQYF. In DNA form, the CDR3 reads TGTGCTAGTGGTTTGGCCACCGGGACGCACAAAGAGACCCAGTACTTC.

The rearrangement joins TRBV10-3 to TRBJ2-7; 9 bases match TRBD2. CDR3 length: 14 amino acids. Germline CDR1 and CDR2: ENHRY and SYGVKD. V trimming: 8 bases; J trimming: 6 bases; junction bases outside the gene matches: 11. CDR3 sequence: CAIATGTSSFEQYF. The CDR3 nucleotides read TGTGCCATCGCCACCGGGACTAGCTCGTTCGAGCAGTACTTC.

This clonotype showed up just a few times. V and J are TRBV7-2 and TRBJ2-7; 8 bases align to TRBD2. There are 15 residues in the CDR3. Germline trimming cut 4 bases from V and 0 bases from J; bases unmatched to any gene: 5. Germline CDR1 is SGHTA and CDR2 is FQGNSA. The CDR3, as DNA: TGTGCCAGCAGCTCAGCCGGGACTAGCTCCTACGAGCAGTACTTC. Its translation is CASSSAGTSSYEQYF.

The J gene is TRBJ2-2, the V gene TRBV7-6, with TRBD2 matching over 11 bases. This CDR3 contains 17 residues. V was clipped by 2 bases and J by 0 bases; unmatched bases: 2. Germline V gene data show CDR1 as SGHVS and CDR2 as FNYEAQ. In DNA, the CDR3 is TGTGCCAGCAGCTTAAGACTAGCGGGAACGAACACCGGGGAGCTGTTTTTT. Translating gives CASSLRLAGTNTGELFF.

This clonotype was found a few times. The genes are TRBV20-1 and TRBJ1-5, with 11 bases aligning to TRBD1. J gave up 10 bases and V 0 bases, and 5 bases lay outside the gene matches. CDR1 and CDR2 from the germline V gene are DFQATT and SNEGSKA (reference sequence). This CDR3 region has 14 residues. The CDR3 sequence: CSAREGDRGRPQHF. The DNA of the CDR3 is TGCAGTGCTAGAGAGGGGGACAGGGGGAGACCCCAGCATTTT.

The V gene is TRBV20-1, the J gene TRBJ2-3; 10 bases are shared with TRBD2. Germline V gene sequence: CDR1 DFQATT, CDR2 SNEGSKA (reference sequence). The CDR3 runs 19 residues. V gave up 6 bases and J gave up 1 base; unmatched junction bases: 19. The CDR3 DNA reads as TGCAGTGCGGTACTAGCGGGGAGTTGGATTGGTTCGGGCACAGATACGCAGTATTTT. It encodes CSAVLAGSWIGSGTDTQYF.

This CDR3 is CASSQDLIVHGYTF. The CDR3 coding sequence is TGCGCCAGCAGCCAAGATCTTATAGTTCATGGCTACACCTTC. The V call is TRBV4-3, the J call TRBJ1-2; D remains unclear. Germline V gene data show CDR1 as LGHNA and CDR2 as YSLEER. Trimming pared 0 bases from V and 6 bases from J, leaving 11 bases between. The CDR3 covers 14 residues.

The chain recombines TRBV6-1 with TRBJ1-3; D not certain. Trimming stripped 6 bases from V and 4 bases from J, with 10 bases between. The CDR3 sequence is 13 residues long. The germline V gene has CDR1 MNHNS and CDR2 SASEGT. The CDR3 is CASSLETGNTIYF. DNA of the CDR3: TGTGCCAGCAGCCTAGAGACAGGAAACACCATATATTTT.

The chain's CDR3 is CASRNRVSPLHF. The CDR3 DNA is TGTGCCAGCAGGAACAGGGTTTCACCCCTCCACTTT. This chain joins TRBV6-1 and TRBJ1-6; D might be TRBD1 (6 bases). V was pared by 6 bases and J by 9 bases, with 9 bases between. Germline CDR1 is MNHNS and CDR2 is SASEGT. The CDR3 is 12 amino acids.

This rearrangement joins TRBV7-2 to TRBJ2-5; 7 bases are shared with TRBD2. This CDR3 has 16 residues. Germline-derived CDR1 and CDR2 are SGHTA and FQGNSA. Trimming took 5 bases from V and 1 from J; bases not matched to a gene: 10. The chain's CDR3 is CASSPLSSGPQETQYF. CDR3 in DNA: TGTGCCAGCAGCCCTCTCTCTAGCGGCCCCCAAGAGACCCAGTACTTC.

The CDR3 DNA is TGTGCCAGCAGTTACGGGTTAACAGAGACCCAGTACTTC. Its protein product is CASSYGLTETQYF. The rearrangement uses TRBV6-5 and TRBJ2-5; D gene ambiguous. Per germline, CDR1 MNHEY and CDR2 SVGAGI. The V gene lost 2 bases and the J gene lost 4 bases, with 8 bases spanning the gap. The CDR3 has 13 amino acids.

This clonotype was seen only a few times. V gene TRBV27 combines with J gene TRBJ1-5; 7 positions agree with TRBD1. There are 13 residues in the CDR3. The J segment lost 15 bases and the V segment lost 4 bases, leaving 12 bases of the junction unmatched. Germline V gives CDR1 MNHEY, CDR2 SMNVEV (reference sequence). The CDR3 DNA reads as TGTGCCAGCAGTTCTACCTCGAGGGGGCTGAGGCATTTT. Protein product: CASSSTSRGLRHF.

The chain uses TRBV21-1 and TRBJ2-7. TRBV21-1 is flagged as a pseudogene. This CDR3 region has 13 residues. CDR3 sequence reads: CASMILSTYEQYF. The DNA of the CDR3 is TGTGCCAGCATGATTCTTTCTACCTACGAGCAGTACTTC.

This clonotype was observed a few times. This chain joins TRBV7-3 and TRBJ2-3; possibly TRBD2 for D (6 bases). Germline V gene data show CDR1 as SGHTA and CDR2 as FQGTGA. Trimming left V 5 bases short and J 4 bases short, with 13 bases between. CDR3 length: 14 amino acids. This CDR3 reads CASSPGLQSDTQYF. In DNA, the CDR3 is TGTGCCAGCAGCCCAGGACTACAATCAGATACGCAGTATTTT.

J is TRBJ2-1 and V is TRBV7-8, with 10 bases aligning to TRBD1. The CDR3 is 16 amino acids. Germline loops: CDR1 SGHVS, CDR2 FQNEAQ. Losses at the gene ends were 2 bases for V and 9 bases for J; bases not matched to a gene: 10. CDR3 in amino acids: CASSLRSSGTGVEQFF. The CDR3 DNA follows: TGTGCCAGCAGCTTAAGGTCCTCTGGGACAGGGGTTGAGCAGTTCTTC.

The chain carries TRBV20-1 and TRBJ1-5, with 8 bases fitting TRBD1. Per the germline V gene, CDR1 is DFQATT and CDR2 is SNEGSKA (reference sequence). The trim removed 5 bases at V and 2 bases at J, leaving 5 bases unmatched. The CDR3 extends over 14 amino acids. The DNA of the CDR3 is TGCAGTGCTTCTTCAGGGGGCGGCAATCAGCCCCAGCATTTT. Translated, it gives CSASSGGGNQPQHF.

This clonotype appeared once. Germline and junction disagree at one end, which may indicate a read error. This sequence joins TRBV7-3 and TRBJ2-5; D gene ambiguous. The CDR3 totals 11 residues. Germline-derived CDR1 and CDR2 are SGHTA and FQGTGA. CDR3 sequence: CASSAQETQCF. The DNA for the CDR3 is TGTGCCAGCAGCGCCCAAGAGACCCAGTGCTTC.

This chain uses TRBV2 with TRBJ2-3, with 12 bases aligning to TRBD2. Per germline, CDR1 SNHLY and CDR2 FYNNEI. J gave up 6 bases and V 0 bases, and 4 bases lay outside the gene matches. This CDR3 comprises 16 residues. The CDR3: CASSEASGLAGDTQYF. The DNA of the CDR3 is TGTGCCAGCAGTGAAGCGTCTGGACTAGCGGGGGATACGCAGTATTTT.

The CDR3 bases are TGCAGTGCTAGAGCCGGCCGCATGGGTGGGCAGCTTGGCTACACCTTC. This encodes CSARAGRMGGQLGYTF. V and J are TRBV20-1 and TRBJ1-2; D is undetermined. Deletions cut 1 base from V and 7 bases from J, with 22 bases between. Germline CDR1 DFQATT, CDR2 SNEGSKA (reference sequence). The CDR3 runs 16 residues.